This T cell receptor beta chain was captured in a study of T cell responses to AZD1222 COVID-19 vaccine. Study results and limitations: Possibly, clonal diversity was underestimated; donors were largely white British and included more females. Samples come after the peak T cell response, not at day 14.

Pooled samples include second doses given at about 4 or 12 weeks. Some clones are missing from TCRdb's copy, which holds only in-frame ones; the method was immunoSEQ multiplex PCR. The repertoire has 90,000 to 100,000 clones, 88% of them found once; the top ten carry roughly 15%. This clone was counted once. Antigen unknown. The sample in question was peripheral blood, obtained 28 days after the second AZD1222 dose. This TCR was sampled from an adult who received the AZD1222 COVID-19 vaccine.

For the CDR3, the DNA is TGTGCCAGAGGGACAGGGGGTGGCAATCAGCCCCAGCATTTT. It is translated as CARGTGGGNQPQHF. The chain employs TRBV6-5 and TRBJ1-5; 11 nucleotides line up with TRBD1. CDR1 is MNHEY, CDR2 SVGAGI, per germline. Unmatched junction bases numbered 3, after V lost 9 bases and J lost 2 bases. The CDR3 is 14 amino acids.